This TCR beta chain was documented in a study of neurological immune-mediated disorders (dated by TCRdb to between 2018 and 2021). About the investigation overall: Peripheral blood TCR-beta repertoires from HTLV-I-associated myelopathy (HAM/TSP) patients, multiple sclerosis patients and healthy controls were compared by UMI-based sequencing. Alongside PBMC samples, the set of more than 80 TCR-beta libraries contained longitudinal samples, technical triplicates, and paired CD4+ and CD8+ T-cell subsets that had been sorted. The cohort comprised 68 subjects: roughly 15 HAM/TSP patients, approximately 34 multiple sclerosis patients and about 20 healthy controls. Overall results and qualifications from the work: The highest TCR clonal expansion was observed in HAM/TSP patients, whereas the lowest was observed in MS patients, even when compared with healthy controls. Expanded clones from different subjects shared no identical CDR3 amino acid sequences, which suggests that TCR-beta repertoires were private in all groups.

To synthesize cDNA, template-switch 5'RACE was performed with a primer carrying a 10-nucleotide random unique molecular identifier so that each TCR transcript was tagged. Every sequencing run covered 15-18 subjects and yielded more than 200 million TCR-beta sequences. The RNeasy kit was used for extraction of total RNA. TCR-beta VDJ regions were amplified with primers for the TCR constant region and the 5'RACE anchor, using the KAPA Real-time Library Amplification kit. Sample indexes and Illumina adaptors were added in a first PCR, after which library yield was increased in a second PCR. After purification with Ampure beads, the TCR product of roughly 650 bp was size-selected on a 2% E-gel SizeSelection system. Before pooling, library quality was checked on a Bioanalyzer, concentration was measured with Qubit, and libraries were quantified with the Kapa Library Quantification kit. Libraries were sequenced paired-end 2 x 150 bp on an Illumina HiSeq 2500. To increase sequence diversity, roughly 23-30% phiX was spiked into each library pool. In the original analysis: The quality-filtered reads were processed with the UMI-based MiGEC pipeline, whose error correction step removed more than 80% of the raw TCR sequences. IMGT germline references were used for aligning VDJ genes, and each clonotype was defined as a unique CDR3 amino acid sequence together with its V-J genes. Clonal expansion, Shannon diversity, and CDR3 relatedness (CalcPairwiseDistances, ClusterSamples) were evaluated with VDJtools, and phylogenetic trees were built with CLCbio workbench. Clones with at least 8 unique UMIs were defined as expanded, with this threshold being based on coefficient-of-variation modelling across technical triplicates. TCRdb reprocessed the public reads (quality trimming at Q25 with fastp, clone calling with MiXCR) and kept in-frame beta chains. Rows matching on CDR3 protein sequence are summarized as one entry with the most common DNA and genes. For this entry, the V and J calls and clone size follow TCRdb and not the study's own pipeline. Across this sample there are about 4,800 distinct CDR3 sequences, with 20% to 25% seen only once. The ten largest clones represent 40% to 50% of the sample.

V is clipped by 6 bases and J by 2 bases, and the sequence between their germline boundaries is 12 bases long. According to the germline V gene, CDR1 reads SGHVS and CDR2 reads FQNEAQ. CDR3 length: 14 amino acids, cysteine to phenylalanine. The kept DNA is CDR3 alone, 42 bases in frame from the first base. This clonotype was seen ten or more times. No cognate antigen has been identified for it. The sample holds no much larger clone one base away, and base qualities are not on file. For sorted-subset TCR libraries, some 970,000 sorted CD4+ or CD8+ T cells were used. Peripheral blood was subjected to Ficoll-Hypaque density gradient centrifugation to isolate PBMCs, which were then cryopreserved in liquid nitrogen. The study also sequenced paired sorted CD4+ and CD8+ subsets from healthy controls, HAM/TSP patients and MS patients.

This receptor was obtained from a woman aged 55-69 years with HTLV-1-associated myelopathy (HAM/TSP). Recombination connected TRBV7-8 to TRBJ2-3; TRBD1 is a possible D gene, resting on 6 matching bases. Sequenced: CD8+ T cells from blood. The nucleotides read TGTGCCAGCAGATATGGGGGCGACACAGATACGCAGTATTTT. This is translated as CASRYGGDTDTQYF.